This T cell receptor (beta chain) was observed in a study of cytomegalovirus exposure and HLA in healthy donors. Study-wide points: Subsequent analysis revealed that first-cohort TCR clusters tended to co-occur in the 120 or so validation repertoires. Reports credit the classifier with highly specific, highly sensitive diagnosis of cytomegalovirus status.

A word on this clone: Its cognate antigen is unknown.

Only in-frame clones appear in the TCRdb table, and some are missing; sequencing was by immunoSEQ multiplex PCR. The data contain 250,000 or so clones, around nine tenths of them singletons. Germline CDR1 LGHNA, CDR2 YSLEER. The CDR3 sequence is 16 residues long. The V gene end was trimmed by 1 base and the J gene end by 7 bases; junction bases not matched to a gene: 7. The sample consisted of PBMCs. The sequence was collected from a man aged 18 to 29 in good health and CMV-seronegative. The J gene is TRBJ1-4, the V gene TRBV4-3, with 9 bases matching TRBD1. In DNA, the CDR3 is TGCGCCAGCAGCCAAGGGGGGACAGGGTATCGTGAAAAACTGTTTTTT. Its translation: CASSQGGTGYREKLFF.